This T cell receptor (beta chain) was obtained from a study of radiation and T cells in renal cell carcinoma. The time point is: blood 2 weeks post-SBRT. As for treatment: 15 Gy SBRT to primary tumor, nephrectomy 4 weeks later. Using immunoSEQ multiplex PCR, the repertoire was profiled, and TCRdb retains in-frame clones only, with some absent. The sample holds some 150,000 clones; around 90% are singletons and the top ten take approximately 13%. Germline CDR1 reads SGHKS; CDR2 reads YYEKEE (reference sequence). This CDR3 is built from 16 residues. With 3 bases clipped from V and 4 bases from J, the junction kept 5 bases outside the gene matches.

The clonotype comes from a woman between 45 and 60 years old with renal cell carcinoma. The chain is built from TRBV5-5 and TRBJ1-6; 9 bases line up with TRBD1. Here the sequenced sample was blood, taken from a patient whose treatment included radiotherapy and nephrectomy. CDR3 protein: CASSSAGTGYNSPLHF. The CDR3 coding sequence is TGTGCCAGCAGCTCAGCCGGGACAGGGTATAATTCACCCCTCCACTTT.